Sequencing of this T cell receptor beta chain was carried out in a study of technical replicates of blood from four donors. This table comes from immunoSEQ multiplex PCR, and its TCRdb copy is limited to in-frame clones, with some not included. Of about 78,000 clones in the sample, over 90% were seen once. CDR1 is MNHEY, CDR2 SMNVEV, per germline (reference sequence). V dropped 5 bases and J dropped 1; count of bases not matched to a gene: 10. The CDR3 runs to 18 residues. The sequenced sample was T cells isolated from PBMCs. The receptor comes from a human donor in good health. The chain is built from TRBV27 and TRBJ2-6, with 8 bases aligning to TRBD1. The CDR3 DNA reads TGTGCCAGCAGTCTAAGACAGGGGAAAGCTTCTGGGGCCAACGTCCTGACTTTC. This encodes CASSLRQGKASGANVLTF.